This T cell receptor beta chain was identified in a study of identical twins. This clonotype was seen only a few times. Antigen: not known. A read error may produce the germline difference seen at one junction end. Study-level points and caveats: Fewer insertions marked abundant cord blood beta clonotypes; young adult naive trended weakly, memory not at all. Twin pairs had excess sharing that was weaker in beta out-of-frame sequences.

Each CDR3 protein is one row after TCRdb ran MiXCR on the 5' RACE reads. The table lists approximately 620,000 distinct CDR3 sequences, 8.6% of them singletons. The CDR3 covers 15 residues. Separately, the same data were catalogued under a study of yellow fever vaccine responses in identical twins.

Sequenced input: PBMCs. The sequence was obtained from a woman aged 18-29 years in good health. The rearrangement joins TRBV12-3 or TRBV12-4 to TRBJ2-7; perhaps TRBD2 as D (6 bases). DNA for the CDR3: TGTGCCAGCAGGTTAGGAGGGGCCGATAACCACGAGCAGTACTTC. This gives the protein CASRLGGADNHEQYF.